The present T cell receptor (beta chain) was sequenced within a study of T cell responses to AZD1222 COVID-19 vaccine (dated by TCRdb to the early 2020s). About the full investigation: A total of more than 230 trial participants underwent TCR sequencing, of whom approximately 210 received two doses of AZD1222 and about 26 received two doses of the MenACWY control vaccine. Trial participants were enrolled into age subgroups of 18-55, 56-69 and 70-plus years, which contained roughly 140, 27 and 60 TCR-sequenced participants, respectively.

Summary of the overall study and its limitations: Participants were mostly white British and included more females than males, and it was suggested by the authors that clonal diversity may have been underestimated. Conclusions about previously exposed vaccinees are limited, since just six AZD1222 recipients were seropositive for SARS-CoV-2 at baseline. Because no day 14 peak-response samples were available, repertoires were characterized only after the peak T cell response. The whole spike protein was spanned by vaccine-associated CD4 TCRs, and dominant responses were seen in regions 160-218 and 743-854. After two AZD1222 doses, spike-specific TCR breadth and depth were significantly higher than at day 0 and than in MenACWY recipients. Reportedly, almost half of the unique spike-specific TCRs recognized epitopes lying outside the regions that are mutated in the B.1.351 and B.1.1.7 variants. The 56-69-year group was small, and its depth increase did not reach significance, likely because of low power.

The time point label of this sample denotes: about 28 days (+/-7) after the second vaccine dose. Because spike-specific TCR depth and breadth did not differ between the two schedules, AZD1222 recipients who got a second dose at roughly 4 weeks were pooled with those who got a second dose at roughly 12 weeks. Samples from vaccinated people were obtained from the UK trials COV001 and COV002, which included a single-blind randomized controlled phase 2/3 trial of AZD1222 (ChAdOx1 nCoV-19) in healthy adults. Trial participant PBMC samples were collected at day 0 and day 28 after the second dose for TCRbeta chain sequencing. Comment on this clone: Its antigen has not been determined. Base qualities are not provided; no much larger clone lies one nucleotide away.

Sequences SGHVS (CDR1) and FNYEAQ (CDR2) are obtained from the germline V gene. The CDR3 runs 16 amino acids, cysteine and phenylalanine included. The kept DNA is CDR3 alone, 48 bases in frame from the first base. Compared with germline, V lacks 5 bases and J lacks 6 bases; bases without a gene match: 13. The CDR3 regions of human TCRbeta chains were analyzed by immunosequencing. Per the authors' processing: TCRs in the repertoires were compared against a reference library of SARS-CoV-2-specific TCRs that had been generated with the MIRA antigen-specificity platform. Breadth meant the fraction of unique TCRs that were SARS-CoV-2-associated, whereas depth meant the fraction of total T cells that were SARS-CoV-2-associated. Using the MIRA data, every spike-specific TCR was mapped to the spike region that the TCR reacted to and assigned to either a CD4 or a CD8 class. Log10-transformed breadth and depth values were compared by one-way ANOVA with Sidak's multiple comparisons tests. TCRdb obtained this table from immuneACCESS and retained in-frame rearrangements with V and J assigned. These tables miss some clones; where compared with another copy, unresolved V genes account for less than half of the shortfall, and the remainder is unexplained. That table is the source of V, J and clone size, and D and trimming were worked out from the DNA. This sample has around 160,000 clones in its table, and about 90% of those were observed once. The top ten hold 3% to 4% of the sample.

The sample in question was peripheral blood, obtained 28 days after the second AZD1222 dose. This clonotype was sampled from an adult who received the AZD1222 COVID-19 vaccine. The V and J segments used are TRBV7-6 and TRBJ1-5; TRBD1 agrees with 7 junctional bases. The CDR3 amino acid sequence is: CASSLPDRVKVQPQHF. The nucleotide sequence is TGTGCCAGCAGCCTCCCAGACAGGGTAAAGGTTCAGCCCCAGCATTTT.